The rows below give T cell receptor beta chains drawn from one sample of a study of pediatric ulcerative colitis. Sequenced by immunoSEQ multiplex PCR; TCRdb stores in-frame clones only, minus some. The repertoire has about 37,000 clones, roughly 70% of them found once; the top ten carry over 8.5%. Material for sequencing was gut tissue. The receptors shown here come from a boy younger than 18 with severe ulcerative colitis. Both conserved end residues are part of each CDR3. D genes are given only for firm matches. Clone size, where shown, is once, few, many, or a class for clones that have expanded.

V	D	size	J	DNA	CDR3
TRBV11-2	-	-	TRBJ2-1	TGTGCCAGCAGCTTATACTCTGGAGAGAATGAGCAGTTCTTC	CASSLYSGENEQFF
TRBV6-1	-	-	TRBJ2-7	TGTGCCAGCAAAATACACGGAGGACGAAGGGAGCAGTACTTC	CASKIHGGRREQYF
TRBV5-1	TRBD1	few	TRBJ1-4	TGCGCCACCTCTCCGGGACAGGTTAATGAAAAACTGTTTTTT	CATSPGQVNEKLFF
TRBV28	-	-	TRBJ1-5	TGTGCCAGCAGTTTTGGGGGCTCTTGGTATCAGCCCCAGCATTTT	CASSFGGSWYQPQHF
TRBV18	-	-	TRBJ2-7	TGTGCCAGCTCACCATTGAGCGAGGGTCCCCAGCAGTACTTC	CASSPLSEGPQQYF
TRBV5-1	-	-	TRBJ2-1	TGCGCCAGCAGCTTGATGGCCGGGACTGAGCAGTTCTTC	CASSLMAGTEQFF
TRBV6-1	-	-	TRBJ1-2	TGTGCCAGCAGTGTTTTTGGGAACACCACCCCCTATGGCTACACCTTC	CASSVFGNTTPYGYTF
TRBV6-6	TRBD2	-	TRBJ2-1	TGTGCCAGCACCCAGAAGCGGGGAGCTTCCTACAATGAGCAGTTCTTC	CASTQKRGASYNEQFF
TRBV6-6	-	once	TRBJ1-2	TGTGCCAGCGGGGCGGGGCTCTATGGCTACACCTTC	CASGAGLYGYTF
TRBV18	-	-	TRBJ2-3	TGTGCCAGCTCACCGGTGGATACGCAGTATTTT	CASSPVDTQYF
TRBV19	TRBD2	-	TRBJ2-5	TGTGCCAGTAGTATTAGCGGGGGAAAAGAGACCCAGTACTTC	CASSISGGKETQYF
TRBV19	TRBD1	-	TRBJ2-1	TGTGCCAGTAGTATGGGACAGGGGATAAAGTTCTTC	CASSMGQGIKFF
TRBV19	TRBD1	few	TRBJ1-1	TGTGCCAGTAGTAAACGACAGGGGGCGCGTTTCACTGAAGCTTTCTTT	CASSKRQGARFTEAFF
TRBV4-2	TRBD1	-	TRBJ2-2	TGTGCCAGCAGCCCCCCTAGGACAGGAGAAAACACCGGGGAGCTGTTTTTT	CASSPPRTGENTGELFF